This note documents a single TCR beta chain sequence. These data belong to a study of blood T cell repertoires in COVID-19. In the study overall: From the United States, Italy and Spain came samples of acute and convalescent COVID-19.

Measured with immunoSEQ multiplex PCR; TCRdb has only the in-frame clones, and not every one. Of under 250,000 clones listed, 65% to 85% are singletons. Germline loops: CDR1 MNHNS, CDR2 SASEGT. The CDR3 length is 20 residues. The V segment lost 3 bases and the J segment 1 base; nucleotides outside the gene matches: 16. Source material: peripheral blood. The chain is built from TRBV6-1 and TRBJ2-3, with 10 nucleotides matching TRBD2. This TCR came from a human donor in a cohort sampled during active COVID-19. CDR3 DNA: TGTGCCAGCAGTGACCCTGGGGAGCGGGGGGGCCTAGGAGGCACAGATACGCAGTATTTT. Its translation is CASSDPGERGGLGGTDTQYF.